Below, 21 T cell receptor beta chains from the same sample are listed, as sequenced in a study of T cell responses to AZD1222 COVID-19 vaccine. Produced via immunoSEQ multiplex PCR; TCRdb's table is partial and in-frame only. The top ten hold about 1% of the sample, which has 160,000 or so clones, about 92% seen once. The specimen comprised peripheral blood, sampled 28 days after the second AZD1222 dose. Receptors were obtained from an adult who received the AZD1222 COVID-19 vaccine.

Here the CDR3 DNA reads TGTGCCAGCTCGGCGGGTGCAACTAATGAAAAACTGTTTTTT. Translating gives CASSAGATNEKLFF. The chain is built from TRBV11-2 and TRBJ1-4; D is uncertain. Germline-derived CDR1 and CDR2 are SGHAT and FQNNGV. The CDR3 is 14 amino acids. V dropped 8 bases and J dropped 0 bases, with 10 bases sitting between them.

This clone was observed at least ten times. This sequence joins TRBV28 and TRBJ1-2; D might be TRBD1 (5 bases). Trimming cost V 1 base and J 4 bases, with 10 bases left between them. There are 14 residues in the CDR3. Germline assignment: CDR1 MDHEN and CDR2 SYDVKM. CDR3 protein: CASSLLGEGYGYTF. The CDR3 DNA reads TGTGCCAGCAGTTTATTGGGGGAAGGCTATGGCTACACCTTC.

The genes are TRBV6-5 and TRBJ2-1; TRBD2 is a possible D gene (5 bases). CDR3 length: 14 residues. CDR1 is MNHEY, CDR2 SVGAGI, per germline. Trimming shortened V by 0 bases and J by 8 bases, and 11 bases separated the two germline ends. The CDR3, as DNA: TGTGCCAGCAGTTACTCGAATCGAGCGGATGAGCAGTTCTTC. The encoded protein is CASSYSNRADEQFF.

This chain connects TRBV27 to TRBJ1-4, with a possible D match to TRBD1 (6 bases). Per the germline V gene, CDR1 is MNHEY and CDR2 is SMNVEV (reference sequence). The V gene lost 0 bases and the J gene lost 6 bases, with 23 bases spanning the gap. This CDR3 has 19 residues. The CDR3 sequence: CASSLSAGQTPPWDEKLFF. The DNA for the CDR3 is TGTGCCAGCAGTTTATCCGCTGGACAGACCCCTCCCTGGGATGAAAAACTGTTTTTT. Filled out from reference TRBV27 and TRBJ1-4, the complete variable domain reads EAQVTQNPRYLITVTGKKLTVTCSQNMNHEYMSWYRQDPGLGLRQIYYSMNVEVTDKGDVPEGYKVSRKEKRNFPLILESPSPNQTSLYFCASSLSAGQTPPWDEKLFFGSGTQLSVL.

The chain employs TRBV7-9 and TRBJ1-1; 7 positions match TRBD1. The V gene end was trimmed by 8 bases and the J gene end by 4 bases; junction bases not matched to a gene: 10. CDR1 is SEHNR, CDR2 FQNEAQ, per germline (reference sequence). CDR3 size: 14 residues. The CDR3 here is CASGLTGMRTEAFF. The CDR3, as DNA: TGTGCCAGCGGATTGACAGGGATGCGCACTGAAGCTTTCTTT.

The V call is TRBV5-1, the J call TRBJ1-4; D is undetermined. This CDR3 comprises 14 residues. CDR1 is SGHRS and CDR2 is YFSETQ in the germline V gene. V lost 1 base, J lost 5 bases, and 9 bases lay in between. The chain's CDR3 is CASSLSTTNEKLFF. The DNA for the CDR3 is TGCGCCAGCAGCTTGTCAACCACCAATGAAAAACTGTTTTTT.

The V gene is TRBV6-5, the J gene TRBJ2-3; no reliable D call. The germline CDR1 and CDR2 sequences are MNHEY and SVGAGI. This CDR3 is 11 amino acids long. Trimming left V 6 bases short and J 3 bases short, with 4 bases between. The CDR3 loop is CASRYTDTQYF. In nucleotides, the CDR3 is TGTGCCAGCAGGTATACAGATACGCAGTATTTT.

The CDR3 sequence is CASSPPSGGYGNEQFF. CDR3 sequence (DNA): TGTGCCAGCAGCCCGCCTAGCGGGGGTTACGGCAATGAGCAGTTCTTC. The chain uses TRBV9 and TRBJ2-1, with 10 bases fitting TRBD2. Germline loops: CDR1 SGDLS, CDR2 YYNGEE. V lost 4 bases and J lost 6; bases outside the gene matches: 10. CDR3 length: 16 residues.

The rearrangement joins TRBV6-5 to TRBJ2-7; 11 nucleotides align to TRBD1. Germline CDR1 is MNHEY and CDR2 is SVGAGI. Unmatched junction bases numbered 5, after V lost 6 bases and J lost 1 base. This CDR3 has 15 amino acids. The CDR3 DNA is TGTGCCAGCAGGGGACAGGGGGTGACTTCCTACGAGCAGTACTTC. Its translation is CASRGQGVTSYEQYF.

The J gene is TRBJ1-1, the V gene TRBV5-1; 8 bases are shared with TRBD1. Trimming cost V 4 bases and J 0 bases; bases outside gene matches: 8. The germline V gene has CDR1 SGHRS and CDR2 YFSETQ. CDR3 length: 16 amino acids. The CDR3 nucleotides read TGCGCCAGCAGCGTCGGACAGGGCTACTTGAACACTGAAGCTTTCTTT. Protein: CASSVGQGYLNTEAFF.

The chain is built from TRBV10-3 and TRBJ2-3, with TRBD2 identical over 10 bases. The CDR3 is made up of 14 amino acids. Per the germline V gene, CDR1 is ENHRY and CDR2 is SYGVKD. The J segment lost 1 base and the V segment lost 5 bases, leaving 0 bases of the junction unmatched. In DNA, the CDR3 is TGTGCCATCAGTACTAGCGGGGGCACAGATACGCAGTATTTT. It specifies CAISTSGGTDTQYF.

The V and J genes are TRBV7-9 and TRBJ1-4; tentative D call: TRBD1 (6 bases). CDR3 length: 15 residues. The V end lost 5 bases, the J end lost 0 bases, and 10 bases lay between the germline ends. Per the germline V gene, CDR1 is SEHNR and CDR2 is FQNEAQ (reference sequence). The CDR3, as DNA: TGTGCCAGCAGCCCAGGACAGACAACTAATGAAAAACTGTTTTTT. Its protein is CASSPGQTTNEKLFF.

The rearrangement uses TRBV3-1 (or the pseudogene TRBV3-2) and TRBJ1-1; D uncertain. From germline, CDR1 is LGHDT and CDR2 YNNKEL (reference sequence). The V gene lost 2 bases and the J gene lost 7 bases, with 14 bases spanning the gap. CDR3 length: 14 amino acids. CDR3 nucleotides: TGTGCCAGCAGCCAACGTGTAGGTCCCCATGAAGCTTTCTTT. Translation: CASSQRVGPHEAFF.

This chain joins TRBV18 and TRBJ1-5, with D uncertain. CDR3 length equals 13 residues. Trimming took 3 bases from V and 5 from J, leaving 8 bases between them. From germline, CDR1 is KGHSH and CDR2 LQKENI. For the CDR3, the DNA is TGTGCCAGCTCACCGCTATCGGATCAGCCCCAGCATTTT. Its protein is CASSPLSDQPQHF.

The J gene is TRBJ1-2, the V gene TRBV6-6; D is ambiguous. Trimming shortened V by 5 bases and J by 0 bases, and 13 bases separated the two germline ends. This CDR3 is built from 15 residues. Germline V gene lookup returns CDR1 MNHNY and CDR2 SVGAGI (reference sequence). This chain's CDR3 is CASSTYKAANYGYTF. The CDR3 region has the DNA TGTGCCAGCAGTACCTACAAGGCCGCTAACTATGGCTACACCTTC.

The chain is built from TRBV7-3 and TRBJ1-5; TRBD1 is a possible D gene (5 bases). The CDR3 contains 13 residues. CDR1 and CDR2 (germline): SGHTA, FQGTGA. Trimming pared 3 bases from V and 7 bases from J, leaving 10 bases between. DNA for the CDR3: TGTGCCAGCAGCTTGAGCAGGGACCAGCCCCAGCATTTT. The encoded protein is CASSLSRDQPQHF.

The genes are TRBV2 and TRBJ2-7, with TRBD1 matching 9 bases. Germline values: CDR1 SNHLY, CDR2 FYNNEI. The CDR3 totals 14 residues. Trimming cost V 1 base and J 7 bases; bases outside gene matches: 5. CDR3 sequence: CASSEEQGASEQYF. The CDR3 DNA reads as TGTGCCAGCAGTGAAGAACAGGGGGCGTCTGAGCAGTACTTC.

The chain uses TRBV2 and TRBJ1-3, with a possible D match to TRBD1 (6 bases). The CDR3 runs to 16 residues. Trimming stripped 7 bases from V and 3 bases from J, with 19 bases between. CDR1 is SNHLY, CDR2 FYNNEI, per germline. The CDR3 spells CASTAGGGGRGNTIYF. The DNA for the CDR3 is TGTGCCAGCACCGCCGGAGGGGGGGGACGTGGAAACACCATATATTTT. Together with reference TRBV2 and TRBJ1-3, the CDR3 gives the full variable domain: EPEVTQTPSHQVTQMGQEVILRCVPISNHLYFYWYRQILGQKVEFLVSFYNNEISEKSEIFDDQFSVERPDGSNFTLKIRSTKLEDSAMYFCASTAGGGGRGNTIYFGEGSWLTVV.

The DNA of the CDR3 is TGTGCCAGCAGCTCCGGGGACAGGGGTTCCAAAAACATTCAGTACTTC. Its protein product is CASSSGDRGSKNIQYF. This rearrangement joins TRBV13 to TRBJ2-4; 10 positions agree with TRBD1. J lost 2 bases, V lost 4 bases, and 5 bases had no gene match. This CDR3 has 16 amino acids. CDR1 is PRHDT, CDR2 FYEKMQ, per germline (reference sequence).

This chain links TRBV7-9 with TRBJ1-5, with D possibly matching TRBD1 (5 bases). This CDR3 spans 14 amino acids. CDR1 SEHNR and CDR2 FQNEAQ come from the germline V gene (reference sequence). The germline V and J ends were trimmed by 1 base and 5 bases, with 9 bases remaining between them. The CDR3 region has the DNA TGTGCCAGCAGCTTAGGGCAGGGTGATCAGCCCCAGCATTTT. Amino acid sequence: CASSLGQGDQPQHF.

The count of this clone is one. V usage is TRBV7-8 and J usage is TRBJ2-3; unclear D gene. CDR1 and CDR2 (germline): SGHVS, FQNEAQ. Trimming pared 7 bases from V and 6 bases from J, leaving 14 bases between. The CDR3 length is 13 residues. DNA of the CDR3: TGTGCCAGCACCTTGGCAAATGGGGATACGCAGTATTTT. Protein product: CASTLANGDTQYF.